The 32 T cell receptor beta chains presented below share a single source sample, sequenced in a study of blood T cell repertoires in COVID-19. This table comes from immunoSEQ multiplex PCR, and its TCRdb copy is limited to in-frame clones, with some not included. Of 160,000 or so clones in the sample, 80% to 90% were seen once. Material for sequencing was peripheral blood. The source is a human donor in a cohort sampled during active COVID-19.

This clone was seen a single time. The V call is TRBV6-5, the J call TRBJ1-1, with 7 bases fitting TRBD1. Germline CDR1 MNHEY, CDR2 SVGAGI. This CDR3 contains 14 residues. The V and J ends lost 7 bases and 1 base, in that order; junction bases with no gene match: 6. In DNA form, the CDR3 reads TGTGCCAGCACACAGGGGTGGAAGAACACTGAAGCTTTCTTT. Translation gives CASTQGWKNTEAFF.

The chain has TRBV30 and TRBJ1-6; 8 bases are shared with TRBD1. This CDR3 region has 15 residues. V gave up 2 bases and J gave up 6 bases; unmatched junction bases: 6. CDR1 is GTSNPN, CDR2 SVGIG, per germline (reference sequence). For the CDR3, the DNA is TGTGCCTGGAGTACCCGGGACAGGAGTAATTCACCCCTCCACTTT. As protein: CAWSTRDRSNSPLHF. Using reference TRBV30 and TRBJ1-6 for the parts outside the CDR3, the full variable domain is SQTIHQWPATLVQPVGSPLSLECTVEGTSNPNLYWYRQAAGRGLQLLFYSVGIGQISSEVPQNLSASRPQDRQFILSSKKLLLSDSGFYLCAWSTRDRSNSPLHFGNGTRLTVT.

The CDR3 region is CASSVGWGSAGEQYF. CDR3 DNA sequence: TGTGCCAGCAGCGTAGGTTGGGGCAGTGCGGGGGAGCAGTACTTC. The chain has TRBV9 and TRBJ2-7, with D perhaps TRBD2 (6 bases). V was pared by 0 bases and J by 7 bases, with 17 bases between. CDR1 SGDLS and CDR2 YYNGEE come from the germline V gene. The CDR3 sequence is 15 residues long.

The rearrangement links TRBV24-1 to TRBJ2-7, with a possible D match to TRBD1 (6 bases). Trimming took 3 bases from V and 4 from J, leaving 9 bases between them. Per the germline V gene, CDR1 is KGHDR and CDR2 is SFDVKD. The CDR3 loop spans 13 amino acids. The CDR3 DNA reads as TGTGCCACCAGTGATCTCGGACAGTACGAGCAGTACTTC. Its protein product is CATSDLGQYEQYF.

This clone was recorded many times. The rearrangement links TRBV5-6 to TRBJ2-2, with unresolved D. CDR1 SGHDT and CDR2 YYEEEE come from the germline V gene. This CDR3 is built from 15 residues. Deletions cut 5 bases from V and 1 base from J, with 12 bases between. The CDR3 DNA reads as TGTGCCAGCAGGCCTTGGAGTAAGAACACCGGGGAGCTGTTTTTT. Its translation is CASRPWSKNTGELFF.

The chain is built from TRBV9 and TRBJ2-3; 8 bases align to TRBD2. This CDR3 spans 15 amino acids. Unmatched junction bases numbered 10, after V lost 4 bases and J lost 6 bases. Germline V gives CDR1 SGDLS, CDR2 YYNGEE. CDR3: CASSPQGLEMDTQYF. The DNA of the CDR3 is TGTGCCAGCAGCCCGCAGGGACTAGAAATGGATACGCAGTATTTT.

This chain uses TRBV2 with TRBJ2-7; 13 bases fit TRBD2. CDR1 is SNHLY, CDR2 FYNNEI, per germline. This CDR3 comprises 15 residues. Trimming removed 7 bases from V and 7 bases from J; junction bases left unmatched: 10. The CDR3 here is CASTGLAGVPLEQYF. For the CDR3, the DNA is TGTGCCAGCACCGGACTAGCGGGAGTCCCACTTGAGCAGTACTTC.

In DNA form, the CDR3 reads TGTGCCAGCAGCTTATCACCCTCCCGCAGGGGTGAAGCTTTCTTT. Residues: CASSLSPSRRGEAFF. The chain recombines TRBV7-8 with TRBJ1-1; D might be TRBD1 (6 bases). Germline V gene data show CDR1 as SGHVS and CDR2 as FQNEAQ. The length of the CDR3 is 15 residues. Trimming pared 2 bases from V and 7 bases from J, leaving 17 bases between. Drawing the rest from reference TRBV7-8 and TRBJ1-1, the complete variable domain is GAGVSQSPRYKVAKRGQDVALRCDPISGHVSLFWYQQALGQGPEFLTYFQNEAQLDKSGLPSDRFFAERPEGSVSTLKIQRTQQEDSAVYLCASSLSPSRRGEAFFGQGTRLTVV.

This clone was found once. The chain combines TRBV7-9 with TRBJ2-7, with TRBD1 as a possible D gene (6 bases). Trimming shortened V by 6 bases and J by 0 bases, and 9 bases separated the two germline ends. Germline values: CDR1 SEHNR, CDR2 FQNEAQ (reference sequence). This CDR3 region has 13 residues. CDR3 amino acids: CASRRQDSYEQYF. The CDR3, as DNA: TGTGCCAGCAGACGACAGGACTCCTACGAGCAGTACTTC.

The chain joins TRBV27 to TRBJ2-1; tentatively, D is TRBD2 (5 bases). The CDR3 contains 13 residues. The V and J ends lost 5 bases and 10 bases respectively, with 15 bases between them. The germline gives CDR1 MNHEY, CDR2 SMNVEV (reference sequence). The CDR3: CASSTGLASEQFF. CDR3 in DNA: TGTGCCAGCAGTACCGGACTCGCTTCGGAGCAGTTCTTC.

Comment on this clone: The junction and the germline gene differ at one end; a read error may be behind it. The chain is built from TRBV7-2 and TRBJ2-1, with TRBD2 identical over 7 bases. This CDR3 has 16 amino acids. Germline CDR1 is SGHTA and CDR2 is FQGNSA. CDR3 DNA sequence: TGTGCCCGCAGCTTAAACAAAGCGGGGCCCTACAATGAGCAGTTCTTC. This gives the protein CARSLNKAGPYNEQFF.

The V and J genes are TRBV10-3 and TRBJ2-6, with D maybe TRBD1 (7 bases). CDR3 length equals 14 residues. Trimming left V 6 bases short and J 13 bases short, with 19 bases between. Germline V gene lookup returns CDR1 ENHRY and CDR2 SYGVKD. The CDR3 loop is CAISEGRGARVLTF. The DNA for the CDR3 is TGTGCCATCAGCGAAGGCAGGGGGGCTCGGGTCCTGACTTTC.

V gene TRBV5-1 combines with J gene TRBJ2-3; the match to TRBD1 covers 9 bases. V shed 4 bases and J 4 bases; nucleotides not matched to a gene: 10. The CDR3 loop spans 16 amino acids. Germline V lookup: CDR1 SGHRS, CDR2 YFSETQ. The CDR3 bases are TGCGCCAGCAGCCCTGGGGGACAGGGAACCGCAGATACGCAGTATTTT. Its translation is CASSPGGQGTADTQYF.

This clone was counted between two and nine times. This rearrangement joins TRBV3-1 (or the pseudogene TRBV3-2) to TRBJ1-3; D remains ambiguous. Germline V gives CDR1 LGHDT, CDR2 YNNKEL (reference sequence). The V gene lost 1 base and the J gene lost 0 bases, with 10 bases spanning the gap. This CDR3 is 16 amino acids long. The CDR3 DNA is TGTGCCAGCAGCCAAGGAGCTGAGGGCTCTGGAAACACCATATATTTT. It encodes CASSQGAEGSGNTIYF.

This rearrangement joins TRBV4-1 to TRBJ1-3; 9 bases fit TRBD1. Germline trimming cut 4 bases from V and 2 bases from J; bases unmatched to any gene: 3. Germline assignment: CDR1 MGHRA and CDR2 YSYEKL. The CDR3 runs 15 residues. The CDR3 reads CASSPDRGTGNTIYF. The CDR3 DNA is TGCGCCAGCAGCCCGGACAGGGGAACTGGAAACACCATATATTTT.

The V gene is TRBV6-2 or TRBV6-3, the J gene TRBJ1-5; 7 bases are a match to TRBD1. CDR1 MNHEY and CDR2 SVGEGT come from the germline V gene. The V segment lost 0 bases and the J segment 3 bases; nucleotides outside the gene matches: 2. The CDR3 runs to 15 residues. The CDR3 reads CASSYSTGINQPQHF. CDR3 DNA sequence: TGTGCCAGCAGTTACTCGACAGGGATCAATCAGCCCCAGCATTTT.

This clone was found a few times. The chain combines TRBV4-3 with TRBJ2-7; 7 nucleotides agree with TRBD1. CDR3 length: 16 residues. The germline CDR1 and CDR2 sequences are LGHNA and YSLEER. V lost 4 bases to trimming and J lost 0 bases; unmatched junction nucleotides: 9. The CDR3 coding sequence is TGCGCCAGCAGCCCTACCAGGGGGTCCCTCTCCTACGAGCAGTACTTC. Translated: CASSPTRGSLSYEQYF.

The V gene is TRBV25-1, the J gene TRBJ2-7, with D unresolved. Germline V CDR1 and CDR2: MGHDK, SYGVNS. This CDR3 contains 11 residues. V was pared by 4 bases and J by 5 bases, with 6 bases between. For the CDR3, the DNA is TGTGCCAGCAGTGTTTTAGACGAGCAGTACTTC. The encoded protein is CASSVLDEQYF.

This chain connects TRBV6-5 to TRBJ2-2; TRBD2 aligns across 13 bases. After removal of 7 bases from V and 6 bases from J, the junction contained 5 bases not matched to a gene. The CDR3 spans 15 residues. Germline CDR1 MNHEY, CDR2 SVGAGI. CDR3 in DNA: TGTGCCAGCACCAAACTAGCGGGAGGGCCCGGGGAGCTGTTTTTT. Protein: CASTKLAGGPGELFF.

V usage is TRBV27 and J usage is TRBJ2-3, with 12 bases fitting TRBD2. The CDR3 is made up of 18 amino acids. J gave up 7 bases and V 4 bases, and 15 bases lay outside the gene matches. Germline CDR1 reads MNHEY; CDR2 reads SMNVEV (reference sequence). In DNA, the CDR3 is TGTGCCAGCAGTTCCCCCTCAATCCTAGCGGGGGGGGGTAATACGCAGTATTTT. Translated: CASSSPSILAGGGNTQYF.

The chain carries TRBV19 and TRBJ2-5; TRBD1 agrees at 8 bases. Trimming took 7 bases from V and 4 from J; bases not matched to a gene: 8. This CDR3 spans 14 amino acids. From germline, CDR1 is LNHDA and CDR2 SQIVND (reference sequence). CDR3 nucleotides: TGTGCCAGTACCGCTAGCACAGGGGGAGAGACCCAGTACTTC. Protein product: CASTASTGGETQYF. Full variable domain (missing parts from reference TRBV19 and TRBJ2-5): DGGITQSPKYLFRKEGQNVTLSCEQNLNHDAMYWYRQDPGQGLRLIYYSQIVNDFQKGDIAEGYSVSREKKESFPLTVTSAQKNPTAFYLCASTASTGGETQYFGPGTRLLVL.

CDR3 sequence (DNA): TGTGCCAGCAGCGCCCGCCGGTCTGGCTACACCTTC. This gives the protein CASSARRSGYTF. V and J are TRBV9 and TRBJ1-2, with unresolved D. The CDR3 spans 12 residues. The germline V and J ends were trimmed by 3 bases and 7 bases, with 10 bases remaining between them. Per germline, CDR1 SGDLS and CDR2 YYNGEE. Based on the CDR3 plus reference TRBV9 and TRBJ1-2, the full variable domain is DSGVTQTPKHLITATGQRVTLRCSPRSGDLSVYWYQQSLDQGLQFLIQYYNGEERAKGNILERFSAQQFPDLHSELNLSSLELGDSALYFCASSARRSGYTFGSGTRLTVV.

About this clone itself: The junction departs from germline at one end; a sequencing error may be responsible. V gene TRBV7-8 combines with J gene TRBJ2-5; maybe TRBD2 (6 bases). Germline assignment: CDR1 SGHVS and CDR2 FQNEAQ. The CDR3 consists of 16 residues. The CDR3 DNA reads as TGTACCAGCAGCTTACTAAACCCGGGGGTGGGAGAGACCCAGTACTTC. Translated: CTSSLLNPGVGETQYF.

Only one count was recorded for this clone. The chain combines TRBV19 with TRBJ1-2; 12 nucleotides line up with TRBD1. The CDR3 length is 18 residues. J was trimmed by 2 bases and V by 7 bases; bases with no gene match: 14. CDR1 is LNHDA and CDR2 is SQIVND in the germline V gene (reference sequence). CDR3: CASTIARGQGARNYGYTF. CDR3 nucleotide sequence: TGTGCCAGTACCATCGCCCGGGGACAGGGGGCACGGAACTATGGCTACACCTTC. Complete variable domain (other parts from reference TRBV19 and TRBJ1-2): DGGITQSPKYLFRKEGQNVTLSCEQNLNHDAMYWYRQDPGQGLRLIYYSQIVNDFQKGDIAEGYSVSREKKESFPLTVTSAQKNPTAFYLCASTIARGQGARNYGYTFGSGTRLTVV.

The chain recombines TRBV15 with TRBJ1-3; 8 bases fit TRBD1. The CDR3 is made up of 12 amino acids. The V segment lost 5 bases and the J segment 11 bases; nucleotides outside the gene matches: 5. Germline assignment: CDR1 LNHNV and CDR2 YYDKDF (reference sequence). The CDR3 bases are TGTGCCACCAGCGGGGACAGGTCGGCCATATATTTT. It is translated as CATSGDRSAIYF.

The gene calls are TRBV30 and TRBJ1-2; tentative D call: TRBD1 (6 bases). CDR1 is GTSNPN, CDR2 SVGIG, per germline (reference sequence). The CDR3 consists of 13 residues. V was pared by 2 bases and J by 8 bases, with 15 bases between. CDR3 in amino acids: CAWSSRTGGGYTF. The CDR3 DNA reads TGTGCCTGGAGTTCCCGGACTGGGGGCGGCTACACCTTC.

The CDR3 is CASSIFGQETQYF. The CDR3, as DNA: TGTGCCAGTAGTATATTCGGCCAAGAGACCCAGTACTTC. V usage is TRBV19 and J usage is TRBJ2-5; D remains ambiguous. This CDR3 spans 13 amino acids. Germline CDR1 LNHDA, CDR2 SQIVND (reference sequence). V lost 2 bases and J lost 1, with 5 bases in between. Based on the CDR3 plus reference TRBV19 and TRBJ2-5, the full variable domain is DGGITQSPKYLFRKEGQNVTLSCEQNLNHDAMYWYRQDPGQGLRLIYYSQIVNDFQKGDIAEGYSVSREKKESFPLTVTSAQKNPTAFYLCASSIFGQETQYFGPGTRLLVL.

This rearrangement joins TRBV5-6 to TRBJ2-5; D uncertain. Trimming took 2 bases from V and 7 from J, leaving 15 bases between them. Germline CDR1 and CDR2: SGHDT and YYEEEE. The CDR3 loop spans 14 amino acids. This CDR3 is CASSFGFGAVTQYF. The CDR3 DNA sequence: TGTGCCAGCAGCTTTGGTTTCGGAGCAGTGACCCAGTACTTC.

This clone counts as large. The chain combines TRBV10-1 with TRBJ2-7, with D possibly matching TRBD1 (6 bases). Trimming removed 4 bases from V and 2 bases from J, with 9 bases in between. Germline-derived CDR1 and CDR2 are WNHNN and SYGVQD (reference sequence). The CDR3 is made up of 13 amino acids. CDR3 nucleotide sequence: TGCGCCAGCAGTGTAGAGGGGGCCTACGAGCAGTACTTC. This gives the protein CASSVEGAYEQYF.

The rearrangement uses TRBV29-1 and TRBJ2-5; TRBD1 might be the D (6 bases). V was trimmed by 6 bases and J by 1 base, leaving 12 bases between them. Looked up from germline, CDR1 is SQVTM and CDR2 is ANQGSEA. The CDR3 length is 13 residues. The CDR3 region is CSVGKGVQETQYF. In nucleotides, the CDR3 is TGCAGCGTCGGGAAGGGGGTCCAAGAGACCCAGTACTTC.

J is TRBJ1-1 and V is TRBV5-6; D is uncertain. The CDR3 contains 12 residues. Germline values: CDR1 SGHDT, CDR2 YYEEEE. Trimming removed 2 bases from V and 6 bases from J, with 8 bases in between. The CDR3 DNA sequence: TGTGCCAGCAGCTTTAGCCGGGCTGAAGCTTTCTTT. It encodes CASSFSRAEAFF. Supplemented by reference TRBV5-6 and TRBJ1-1, the full variable domain reads DAGVTQSPTHLIKTRGQQVTLRCSPKSGHDTVSWYQQALGQGPQFIFQYYEEEERQRGNFPDRFSGHQFPNYSSELNVNALLLGDSALYLCASSFSRAEAFFGQGTRLTVV.

This chain links TRBV30 with TRBJ2-7; D is uncertain. Trimming left V 0 bases short and J 6 bases short, with 9 bases between. The CDR3 runs to 12 residues. CDR1 and CDR2 (germline): GTSNPN, SVGIG (reference sequence). The CDR3 bases are TGTGCCTGGAGTGTATCCGGGTTCGAGCAGTACTTC. This encodes CAWSVSGFEQYF. The full variable domain, in which reference TRBV30 and TRBJ2-7 provide the parts outside the CDR3, is SQTIHQWPATLVQPVGSPLSLECTVEGTSNPNLYWYRQAAGRGLQLLFYSVGIGQISSEVPQNLSASRPQDRQFILSSKKLLLSDSGFYLCAWSVSGFEQYFGPGTRLTVT.